This T cell receptor beta chain was identified during a study of blood T cells in healthy people across ages. As for the study in general: In model experiments, template switching was able to capture about one barcoded beta molecule for every two T cells that were present.

Findings and limits, study-wide: Strongly correlated with naive T cell percentage was TCR beta diversity. Per-million-T-cell TCR beta diversity fell roughly linearly with age.

Germline V gives CDR1 SGHRS, CDR2 YFSETQ. This CDR3 has 14 residues. V lost 4 bases to trimming and J lost 2 bases, with 13 bases between them. Alongside a J-beta primer mix, a sample-barcoded 5' primer served in a second PCR lasting about 7 to 11 cycles. TCRdb processed the 5' RACE reads anew with MiXCR; each CDR3 protein has one entry. The table has around 750,000 distinct CDR3 sequences, roughly 50% seen once. For this clonotype: What it binds is unknown.

Material: blood. The source is a man aged 80 or over in good health. The chain carries TRBV5-1 and TRBJ2-7; perhaps TRBD2 as D (6 bases). The CDR3 is CASSVIGRTYEQYF. The CDR3 DNA reads TGCGCCAGCAGCGTGATTGGGAGGACCTACGAGCAGTACTTC. Variable domain in full (rest from reference TRBV5-1 and TRBJ2-7): KAGVTQTPRYLIKTRGQQVTLSCSPISGHRSVSWYQQTPGQGLQFLFEYFSETQRNKGNFPGRFSGRQFSNSRSEMNVSTLELGDSALYLCASSVIGRTYEQYFGPGTRLTVT.